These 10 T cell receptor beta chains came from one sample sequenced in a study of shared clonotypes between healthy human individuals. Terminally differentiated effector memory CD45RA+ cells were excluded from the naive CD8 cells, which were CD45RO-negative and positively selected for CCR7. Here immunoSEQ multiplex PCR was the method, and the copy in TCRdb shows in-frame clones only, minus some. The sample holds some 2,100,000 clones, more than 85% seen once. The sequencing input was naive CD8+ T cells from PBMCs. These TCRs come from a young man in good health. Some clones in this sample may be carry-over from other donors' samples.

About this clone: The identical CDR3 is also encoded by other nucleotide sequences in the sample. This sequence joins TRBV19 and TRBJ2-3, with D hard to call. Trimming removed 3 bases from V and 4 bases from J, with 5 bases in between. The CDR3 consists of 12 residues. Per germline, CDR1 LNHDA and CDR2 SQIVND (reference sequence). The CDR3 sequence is CASSIPPDTQYF. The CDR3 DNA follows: TGTGCCAGTAGTATCCCCCCAGATACGCAGTATTTT.

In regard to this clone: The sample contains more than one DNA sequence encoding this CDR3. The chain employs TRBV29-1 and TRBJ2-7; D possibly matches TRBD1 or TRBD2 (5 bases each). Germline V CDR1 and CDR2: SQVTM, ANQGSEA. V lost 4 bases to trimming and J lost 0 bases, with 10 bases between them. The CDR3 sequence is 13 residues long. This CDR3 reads CSVGAGSSYEQYF. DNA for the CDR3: TGCAGCGTTGGGGCAGGGAGCTCCTACGAGCAGTACTTC.

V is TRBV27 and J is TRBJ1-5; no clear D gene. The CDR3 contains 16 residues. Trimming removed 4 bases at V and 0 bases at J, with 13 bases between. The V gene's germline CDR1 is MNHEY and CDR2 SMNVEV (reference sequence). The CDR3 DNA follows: TGTGCCAGCAGTTCCCTGGGGATCTCTAGCAATCAGCCCCAGCATTTT. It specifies CASSSLGISSNQPQHF.

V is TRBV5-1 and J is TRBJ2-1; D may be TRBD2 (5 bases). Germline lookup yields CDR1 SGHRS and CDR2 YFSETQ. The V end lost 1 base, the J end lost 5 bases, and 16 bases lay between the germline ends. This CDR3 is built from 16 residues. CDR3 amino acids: CASSLSSGIGDNEQFF. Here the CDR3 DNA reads TGCGCCAGCAGCTTGAGTTCCGGGATCGGAGACAATGAGCAGTTCTTC.

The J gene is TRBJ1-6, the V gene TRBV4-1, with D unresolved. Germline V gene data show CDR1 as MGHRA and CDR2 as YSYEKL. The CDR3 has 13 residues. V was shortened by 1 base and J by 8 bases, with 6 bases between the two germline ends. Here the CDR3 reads CASSQGRYSPLHF. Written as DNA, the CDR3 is TGCGCCAGCAGCCAAGGCCGTTATTCACCCCTCCACTTT.

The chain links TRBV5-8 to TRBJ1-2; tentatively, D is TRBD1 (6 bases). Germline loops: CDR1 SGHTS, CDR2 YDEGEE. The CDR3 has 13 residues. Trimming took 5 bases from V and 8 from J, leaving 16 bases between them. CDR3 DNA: TGTGCCAGCAGTTATTGGAGGGGGGCCGGCTACACCTTC. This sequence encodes CASSYWRGAGYTF.

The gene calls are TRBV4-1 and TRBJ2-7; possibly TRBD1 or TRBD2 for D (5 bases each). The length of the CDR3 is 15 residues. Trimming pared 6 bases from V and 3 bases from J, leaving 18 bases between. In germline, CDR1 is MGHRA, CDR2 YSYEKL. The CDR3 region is CASRQIGTEYYEQYF. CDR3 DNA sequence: TGCGCCAGCAGACAAATTGGGACCGAGTACTACGAGCAGTACTTC.

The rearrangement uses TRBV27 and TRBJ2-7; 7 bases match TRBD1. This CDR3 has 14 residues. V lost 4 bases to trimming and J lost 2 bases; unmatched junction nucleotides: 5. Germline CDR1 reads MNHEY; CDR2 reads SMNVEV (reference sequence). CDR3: CASSWGTAPYEQYF. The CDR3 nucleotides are TGTGCCAGCAGTTGGGGGACAGCCCCCTACGAGCAGTACTTC.

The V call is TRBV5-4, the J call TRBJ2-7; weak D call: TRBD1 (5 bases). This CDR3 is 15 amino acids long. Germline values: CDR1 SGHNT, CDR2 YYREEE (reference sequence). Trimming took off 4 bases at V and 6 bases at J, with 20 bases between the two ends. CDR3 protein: CASSQLRTPASEQYF. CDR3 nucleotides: TGTGCCAGCAGCCAACTGAGGACACCGGCCAGCGAGCAGTACTTC. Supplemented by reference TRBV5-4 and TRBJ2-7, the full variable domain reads ETGVTQSPTHLIKTRGQQVTLRCSSQSGHNTVSWYQQALGQGPQFIFQYYREEENGRGNFPPRFSGLQFPNYSSELNVNALELDDSALYLCASSQLRTPASEQYFGPGTRLTVT.

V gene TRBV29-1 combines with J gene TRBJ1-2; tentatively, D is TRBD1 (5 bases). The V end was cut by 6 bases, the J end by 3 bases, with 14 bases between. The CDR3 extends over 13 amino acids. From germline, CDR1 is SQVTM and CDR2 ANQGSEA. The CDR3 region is CSVREGTDYGYTF. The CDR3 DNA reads TGCAGCGTCAGGGAGGGGACGGACTATGGCTACACCTTC. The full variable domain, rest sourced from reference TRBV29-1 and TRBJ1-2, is SAVISQKPSRDICQRGTSLTIQCQVDSQVTMMFWYRQQPGQSLTLIATANQGSEATYESGFVIDKFPISRPNLTFSTLTVSNMSPEDSSIYLCSVREGTDYGYTFGSGTRLTVV.